The sequence of this T cell receptor (beta chain) was determined in a study of CD8 T cells in ankylosing spondylitis. Study observations and caveats: Typical of ankylosing spondylitis blood, it appeared, was a TCR beta motif of eight highly homologous variants. The clones that were linked to disease were reported to be significantly enriched in matched synovial fluid samples from ankylosing spondylitis patients.

This CDR3 comprises 16 residues. Germline values: CDR1 MNHEY, CDR2 SVGAGI. J lost 8 bases, V lost 3 bases, and 9 bases had no gene match. There are many counts of this clonotype. The target antigen is unknown. Libraries for TCR beta were made by quantitative 5'-RACE with molecular barcodes. One entry per CDR3 protein results from TCRdb running MiXCR on the 5' RACE reads. Of 200,000 to 250,000 distinct CDR3 sequences listed, about 11% are singletons. This receptor was obtained from a male donor with ankylosing spondylitis or in good health (not recorded which). The sample taken for sequencing was blood, either unsorted or a sorted T cell fraction (not recorded which). The chain joins TRBV6-5 to TRBJ2-1; 11 nucleotides align to TRBD2. CDR3 bases: TGTGCCAGCAGTTATCTAGCGGGGGGTTCTTTTTATGAGCAGTTCTTC. Protein sequence: CASSYLAGGSFYEQFF.